This entry lists 2 T cell receptor beta chains sequenced from one sample in a study of cytomegalovirus exposure and HLA in healthy donors. The PCR ran on 60 Vbeta and 13 Jbeta primers. Some clones are missing from TCRdb's copy, which holds only in-frame ones; the method was immunoSEQ multiplex PCR. The sample shows about 180,000 clones, around 80% of them seen only once. The sample taken for sequencing was PBMCs. The receptor source for this set is a man aged 18 to 30 in good health and CMV-seronegative.

The V and J genes are TRBV18 and TRBJ1-4; D remains unclear. This CDR3 has 12 residues. Germline CDR1 and CDR2: KGHSH and LQKENI. Trimming left V 5 bases short and J 11 bases short, with 12 bases between. CDR3 loop: CASSGPNRKLFF. The CDR3 DNA follows: TGTGCCAGCTCAGGGCCAAACCGGAAACTGTTTTTT.

This chain links TRBV10-3 with TRBJ2-1; 7 bases are shared with TRBD1. The CDR3 is made up of 16 amino acids. V lost 4 bases and J lost 0; bases outside the gene matches: 6. CDR1 is ENHRY, CDR2 SYGVKD, per germline. Written as DNA, the CDR3 is TGTGCCATCAGTGTCCTTGACAGGGTCTCCTACAATGAGCAGTTCTTC. Its translation: CAISVLDRVSYNEQFF.